The 16 T cell receptor beta chains below all came from one sample that was sequenced in a study of T cell responses to AZD1222 COVID-19 vaccine (dated by TCRdb to about 2021). The time point tag for this specimen amounts to: baseline before first vaccination. The library came from the immunoSEQ multiplex PCR assay. TCRdb's version of the immuneACCESS table is confined to in-frame rearrangements and falls short of the full clone set. An unresolved V gene accounts for under half of the shortfall where checked; the remainder is of unknown origin. The sample records 100,000 or so clones, approximately 87% of which are singletons. The ten top clones hold less than 3.5% of the sample. The sequencing here drew on peripheral blood, taken on day 0 of AZD1222 vaccination. The receptor source for this set is an adult in good health.

The chain uses TRBV12-3 or TRBV12-4 and TRBJ1-5; TRBD1 matches 7 bases. This CDR3 contains 13 residues. Unmatched junction bases numbered 5, after V lost 5 bases and J lost 7 bases. CDR3 in DNA: TGTGCCAGCAGTGACAGGGTGTTGCAGCCCCAGCATTTT. Encoded protein: CASSDRVLQPQHF.

The chain employs TRBV7-8 and TRBJ1-3, with D uncertain. The CDR3 is 13 amino acids. V lost 2 bases and J lost 4, with 6 bases in between. Germline V lookup: CDR1 SGHVS, CDR2 FQNEAQ. The CDR3 DNA is TGTGCCAGCAGCTTAAGTTCCGGAAACACCATATATTTT. This codes for CASSLSSGNTIYF.

This chain joins TRBV5-1 and TRBJ2-2; D might be TRBD1 (5 bases). The CDR3 runs to 15 residues. The ends were cut back, 0 bases at V and 2 bases at J, with 8 bases in the middle. Germline CDR1 reads SGHRS; CDR2 reads YFSETQ. The CDR3 coding sequence is TGCGCCAGCAGCTTGGGACAGTCTAACACCGGGGAGCTGTTTTTT. Its protein product is CASSLGQSNTGELFF.

The J gene is TRBJ1-1, the V gene TRBV9; D gene uncertain. CDR3 length: 13 residues. V lost 4 bases and J 0 bases, leaving 7 bases between the germline ends. Germline V gene sequence: CDR1 SGDLS, CDR2 YYNGEE. The CDR3: CASSLQLNTEAFF. CDR3 coding DNA: TGTGCCAGCAGCCTCCAGCTGAACACTGAAGCTTTCTTT.

The rearrangement links TRBV3-1 (or the pseudogene TRBV3-2) to TRBJ2-7, with D perhaps matching TRBD1 (8 bases). This CDR3 region has 15 residues. Germline assignment: CDR1 LGHDT and CDR2 YNNKEL (reference sequence). V was clipped by 6 bases and J by 2 bases, with 17 bases between them. CDR3 nucleotide sequence: TGTGCCAGCAGTACAGGGGGGGCTTACACCTACGAGCAGTACTTC. Translating it yields CASSTGGAYTYEQYF.

J is TRBJ1-2 and V is TRBV10-3, with 7 nucleotides matching TRBD1. The junction had 5 bases not matched to a gene; V was cut back by 6 bases and J by 1 base. The CDR3 has 14 amino acids. From germline, CDR1 is ENHRY and CDR2 SYGVKD. The CDR3: CAISQGTVNYGYTF. Written as DNA, the CDR3 is TGTGCCATCAGCCAGGGGACAGTTAACTATGGCTACACCTTC.

This chain joins TRBV15 and TRBJ1-2; the D gene is possibly TRBD1 (6 bases). The germline V gene has CDR1 LNHNV and CDR2 YYDKDF (reference sequence). The V and J ends lost 2 bases and 8 bases respectively, with 21 bases between them. The CDR3 consists of 16 residues. This CDR3 is CATSRNRVTGPRGYTF. In nucleotides, the CDR3 is TGTGCCACCAGCAGAAATAGGGTTACAGGGCCGCGAGGCTACACCTTC.

The chain carries TRBV28 and TRBJ2-4, with D perhaps TRBD2 (6 bases). Germline V lookup: CDR1 MDHEN, CDR2 SYDVKM. This CDR3 comprises 16 residues. Trimming removed 3 bases at V and 7 bases at J, with 19 bases between. The CDR3 bases are TGTGCCAGCAGTTTTGGACTATCATACCCCGGGAACATTCAGTACTTC. Translated: CASSFGLSYPGNIQYF.

The chain combines TRBV5-5 with TRBJ2-7; possibly TRBD1 or TRBD2 for D (5 bases each). This CDR3 comprises 13 residues. Germline CDR1 reads SGHKS; CDR2 reads YYEKEE (reference sequence). Trimming removed 4 bases from V and 2 bases from J, with 10 bases in between. CDR3 residues: CASSPLGAYEQYF. CDR3 bases: TGTGCCAGCAGCCCACTGGGGGCCTACGAGCAGTACTTC.

The V and J genes are TRBV6-1 and TRBJ2-7, with D hard to call. Trimming cost V 3 bases and J 3 bases, with 12 bases left between them. Germline V gives CDR1 MNHNS, CDR2 SASEGT. CDR3 length equals 14 residues. CDR3 loop: CASSDPGRNYEQYF. Here the CDR3 DNA reads TGTGCCAGCAGTGATCCTGGACGGAACTACGAGCAGTACTTC.

The chain combines TRBV28 with TRBJ1-2; TRBD1 is a possible D gene (6 bases). This CDR3 is 11 amino acids long. The germline gives CDR1 MDHEN, CDR2 SYDVKM. Trimming removed 5 bases at V and 8 bases at J, with 9 bases between. The CDR3 DNA reads as TGTGCCAGCAGTAACAGGGTGGGCTACACCTTC. Amino acid sequence: CASSNRVGYTF.

The chain employs TRBV10-2 and TRBJ1-3; D uncertain. The length of the CDR3 is 13 residues. Germline-derived CDR1 and CDR2 are WSHSY and SAAADI. Trimming took off 7 bases at V and 4 bases at J, with 11 bases between the two ends. The CDR3 region has the DNA TGCGCCAGCACACCACCCTACGGAAACACCATATATTTT. This sequence encodes CASTPPYGNTIYF.

The V and J genes are TRBV7-2 and TRBJ1-2, with 7 bases aligning to TRBD1. This CDR3 spans 15 amino acids. The trim removed 5 bases at V and 4 bases at J, leaving 10 bases unmatched. Germline V gene sequence: CDR1 SGHTA, CDR2 FQGNSA. CDR3 region: CASSPGTAHFYGYTF. The DNA of the CDR3 is TGTGCCAGCAGCCCCGGGACAGCTCACTTCTATGGCTACACCTTC.

The gene calls are TRBV6-2 or TRBV6-3 and TRBJ2-1; the D gene is possibly TRBD2 (7 bases). Germline CDR1 reads MNHEY; CDR2 reads SVGEGT. There are 14 residues in the CDR3. Trimming pared 6 bases from V and 4 bases from J, leaving 13 bases between. CDR3 amino acids: CASSPGGPYNEQFF. The CDR3 DNA follows: TGTGCCAGCAGCCCCGGGGGGCCTTACAATGAGCAGTTCTTC.

This clone came up a few times. This chain connects TRBV18 to TRBJ2-7; D unclear. Trimming pared 6 bases from V and 2 bases from J, leaving 17 bases between. The CDR3 consists of 15 residues. The germline V gene encodes CDR1 KGHSH and CDR2 LQKENI. The CDR3 DNA is TGTGCCAGCTCCCCCGAAGTGACGGATCCCTACGAGCAGTACTTC. It specifies CASSPEVTDPYEQYF.

This clone was picked up a small number of times. J is TRBJ1-2 and V is TRBV12-3 or TRBV12-4, with unresolved D. CDR3 length: 13 residues. V was shortened by 6 bases and J by 0 bases, with 8 bases between the two germline ends. The CDR3 DNA follows: TGTGCCAGCAGGGTTGGACCTAACTATGGCTACACCTTC. As protein: CASRVGPNYGYTF.